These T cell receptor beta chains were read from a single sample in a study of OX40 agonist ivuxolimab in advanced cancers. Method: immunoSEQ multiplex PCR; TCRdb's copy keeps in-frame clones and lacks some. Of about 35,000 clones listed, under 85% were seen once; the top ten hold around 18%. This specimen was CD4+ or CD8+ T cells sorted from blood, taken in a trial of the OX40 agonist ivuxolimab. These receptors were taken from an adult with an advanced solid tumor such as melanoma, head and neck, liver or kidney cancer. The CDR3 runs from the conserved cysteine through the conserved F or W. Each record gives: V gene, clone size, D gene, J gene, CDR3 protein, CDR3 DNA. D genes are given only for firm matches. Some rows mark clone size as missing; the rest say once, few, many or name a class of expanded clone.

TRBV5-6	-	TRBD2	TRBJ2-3	CASSFGDYIYTDTQYF	TGTGCCAGCAGCTTCGGGGACTACATATACACAGATACGCAGTATTTT
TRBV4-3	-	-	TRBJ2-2	CATGELFF	TGCGCCACCGGGGAGCTGTTTTTT
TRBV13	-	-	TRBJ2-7	CASSLASSSYEQYF	TGTGCCAGCAGCTTAGCTTCCAGCTCCTACGAGCAGTACTTC
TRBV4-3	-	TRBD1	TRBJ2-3	CASSQSDRDLTDTQYF	TGCGCCAGCAGCCAATCCGACAGGGACCTCACAGATACGCAGTATTTT
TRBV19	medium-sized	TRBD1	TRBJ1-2	CATSTGYGYTF	TGTGCCACCTCGACAGGGTATGGCTACACCTTC
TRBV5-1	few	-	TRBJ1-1	CASSPGASGGAFF	TGCGCCAGCAGCCCAGGGGCCTCGGGGGGAGCTTTCTTT
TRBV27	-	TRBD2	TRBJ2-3	CAVGNHPGLETSTDTQYF	TGTGCCGTAGGGAATCACCCGGGACTAGAAACGTCCACAGATACGCAGTATTTT
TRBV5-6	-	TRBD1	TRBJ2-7	CASSGQGVAYEQYF	TGTGCCAGCAGCGGGCAGGGGGTAGCCTACGAGCAGTACTTC
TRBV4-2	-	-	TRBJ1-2	CASSHIDIPHGHYGYTF	TGTGCCAGCAGCCATATAGACATTCCCCATGGCCACTATGGCTACACCTTC
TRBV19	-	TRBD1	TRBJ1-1	CASSPLGTGDPEAFF	TGTGCCAGTAGTCCCTTGGGCACAGGGGACCCTGAAGCTTTCTTT
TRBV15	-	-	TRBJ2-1	CATSRVGLAIYNEQFF	TGTGCCACCAGCAGAGTGGGGCTAGCGATATACAATGAGCAGTTCTTC
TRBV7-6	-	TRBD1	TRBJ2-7	CASSSPETGNYEQYF	TGTGCCAGCAGCTCCCCGGAGACAGGGAACTACGAGCAGTACTTC
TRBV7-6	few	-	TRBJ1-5	CASSSRGNQPQHF	TGTGCCAGCAGCTCACGGGGCAATCAGCCCCAGCATTTT
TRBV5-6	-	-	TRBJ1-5	CASSEDTPDQPQHF	TGTGCCAGCAGCGAGGACACGCCCGATCAGCCCCAGCATTTT
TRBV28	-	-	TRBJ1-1	CASSLTGNTEAFF	TGTGCCAGCAGTTTAACGGGAAACACTGAAGCTTTCTTT
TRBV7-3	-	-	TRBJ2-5	CASSLDPERETQYF	TGTGCCAGCAGCTTAGACCCCGAGCGGGAGACCCAGTACTTC
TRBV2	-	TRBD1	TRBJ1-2	CASEPQGGDGYGYTF	TGTGCCAGCGAGCCTCAGGGGGGCGATGGCTATGGCTACACCTTC
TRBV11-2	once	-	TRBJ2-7	CASSLVGQTYEQYF	TGTGCCAGCAGCTTGGTCGGACAGACCTACGAGCAGTACTTC
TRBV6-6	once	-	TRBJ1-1	CASSEFLNTEAFF	TGTGCCAGTAGTGAGTTCTTGAACACTGAAGCTTTCTTT
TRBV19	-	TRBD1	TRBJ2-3	CASSMDPAGGGTDTQYF	TGTGCCAGTAGTATGGACCCAGCAGGGGGAGGCACAGATACGCAGTATTTT
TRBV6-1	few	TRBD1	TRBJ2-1	CASRQGASYNEQFF	TGTGCCAGCAGACAGGGGGCGTCCTACAATGAGCAGTTCTTC
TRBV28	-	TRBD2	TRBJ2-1	CASSLTSGRGHEQFF	TGTGCCAGCAGCTTAACTAGCGGGAGAGGCCATGAGCAGTTCTTC
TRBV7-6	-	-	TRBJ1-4	CASTLSPRETNEKLFF	TGTGCCAGCACCCTTTCCCCCAGGGAAACTAATGAAAAACTGTTTTTT
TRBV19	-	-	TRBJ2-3	CASSMRGQSLDTQYF	TGTGCCAGTAGTATGCGGGGACAGAGCTTAGATACGCAGTATTTT
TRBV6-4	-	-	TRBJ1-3	CASRFGGNTIYF	TGTGCCAGTAGGTTTGGCGGAAACACCATATATTTT
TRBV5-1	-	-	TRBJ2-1	CASSLDVQISYNEQFF	TGCGCCAGCAGCTTGGATGTTCAGATCTCCTACAATGAGCAGTTCTTC
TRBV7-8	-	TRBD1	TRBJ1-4	CASSLAPDREGATNEKLFF	TGTGCCAGCAGCTTAGCGCCGGACAGGGAGGGCGCAACTAATGAAAAACTGTTTTTT
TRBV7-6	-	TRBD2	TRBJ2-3	CASSLESGGRDTQYF	TGTGCCAGCAGCTTAGAAAGCGGGGGCCGAGATACGCAGTATTTT
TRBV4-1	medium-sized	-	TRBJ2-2	CATGELFF	TGCGCCACCGGGGAGCTGTTTTTT
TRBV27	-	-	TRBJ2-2	CASSLGTGELFF	TGTGCCAGCAGTTTAGGTACCGGGGAGCTGTTTTTT
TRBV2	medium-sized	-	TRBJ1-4	CASSPGPIEKLFF	TGTGCCAGCAGTCCCGGGCCCATAGAAAAACTGTTTTTT
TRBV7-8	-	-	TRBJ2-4	CASSEEEAKNIQYF	TGTGCCAGCAGTGAGGAAGAAGCCAAAAACATTCAGTACTTC
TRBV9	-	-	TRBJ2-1	CASSPEASANEQFF	TGTGCCAGCAGCCCCGAAGCCAGCGCCAATGAGCAGTTCTTC
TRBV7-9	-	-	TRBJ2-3	CASSTRAGTDTQYF	TGTGCCAGCAGCACCCGGGCAGGCACAGATACGCAGTATTTT
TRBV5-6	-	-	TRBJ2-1	CASSLSGDTFSNEQFF	TGTGCCAGCAGCCTCTCGGGGGACACCTTCTCCAATGAGCAGTTCTTC
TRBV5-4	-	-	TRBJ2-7	CASSLVLGSHEQYF	TGTGCCAGCAGCTTGGTTCTGGGATCCCACGAGCAGTACTTC
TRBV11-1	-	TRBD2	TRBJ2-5	CASRAGGPGETQYF	TGTGCCAGCAGAGCGGGGGGGCCCGGAGAGACCCAGTACTTC
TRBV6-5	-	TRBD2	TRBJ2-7	CASSYAGGMGDEQYF	TGTGCCAGCAGTTACGCGGGGGGGATGGGGGACGAGCAGTACTTC
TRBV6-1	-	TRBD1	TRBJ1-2	CASRPGQGPNYGYTF	TGTGCCAGCAGGCCGGGACAGGGCCCTAACTATGGCTACACCTTC
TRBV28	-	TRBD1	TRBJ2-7	CAINSLGQTYEQYF	TGTGCCATCAATTCCCTGGGACAGACCTACGAGCAGTACTTC
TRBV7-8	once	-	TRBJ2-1	CASSRIVGSVGHEQFF	TGTGCCAGCAGCCGAATCGTTGGGAGCGTCGGGCATGAGCAGTTCTTC
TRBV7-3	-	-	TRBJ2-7	CASSLTGTSYEQYF	TGTGCCAGCAGCTTAACGGGCACCTCCTACGAGCAGTACTTC
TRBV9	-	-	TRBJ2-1	CASKGDNYNEQFF	TGTGCCAGCAAGGGAGACAATTACAATGAGCAGTTCTTC
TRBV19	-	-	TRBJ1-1	CASTGQAPEAFF	TGTGCCAGTACCGGTCAGGCCCCTGAAGCTTTCTTT
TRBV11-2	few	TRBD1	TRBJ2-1	CASSLSQGAHEQFF	TGTGCCAGCAGCTTATCACAGGGGGCCCATGAGCAGTTCTTC
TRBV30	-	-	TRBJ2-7	CAWSRDPQQFYEQYF	TGTGCCTGGAGTAGGGACCCTCAACAATTCTACGAGCAGTACTTC
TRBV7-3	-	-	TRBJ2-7	CASSFTPGHHEQYF	TGTGCCAGCAGCTTCACCCCTGGACACCACGAGCAGTACTTC
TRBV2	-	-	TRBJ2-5	CASRRPLVQETQYF	TGTGCCAGCAGGCGCCCCTTGGTCCAAGAGACCCAGTACTTC
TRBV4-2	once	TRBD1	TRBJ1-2	CASSHQRTGGPVNYGYTF	TGTGCCAGCAGCCACCAAAGGACAGGGGGCCCGGTTAACTATGGCTACACCTTC
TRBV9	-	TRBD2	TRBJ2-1	CASSEGTSGGGYNEQFF	TGTGCCAGCAGCGAGGGGACTAGCGGGGGAGGCTACAATGAGCAGTTCTTC
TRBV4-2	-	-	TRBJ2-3	CASSQVGRDSGSDTQYF	TGTGCCAGCAGCCAAGTAGGGCGGGACTCTGGCTCGGATACGCAGTATTTT
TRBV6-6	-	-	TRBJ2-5	CASSREKDSEQYF	TGTGCCAGCAGCCGAGAAAAGGACAGTGAGCAGTACTTC
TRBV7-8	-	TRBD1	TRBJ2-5	CASSPGHRGVGETQYF	TGTGCCAGTTCTCCCGGGCACAGGGGTGTTGGGGAGACCCAGTACTTC